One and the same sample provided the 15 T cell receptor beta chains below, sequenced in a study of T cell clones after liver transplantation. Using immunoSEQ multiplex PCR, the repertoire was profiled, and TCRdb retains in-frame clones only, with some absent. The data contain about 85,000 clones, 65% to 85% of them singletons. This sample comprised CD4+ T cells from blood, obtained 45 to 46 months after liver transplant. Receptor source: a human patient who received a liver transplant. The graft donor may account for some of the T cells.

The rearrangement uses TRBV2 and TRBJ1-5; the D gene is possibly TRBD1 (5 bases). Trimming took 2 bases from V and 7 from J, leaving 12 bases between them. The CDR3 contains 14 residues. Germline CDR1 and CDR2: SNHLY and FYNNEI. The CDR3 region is CASSEIGDRQPQHF. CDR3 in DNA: TGTGCCAGCAGTGAAATAGGGGATAGGCAGCCCCAGCATTTT.

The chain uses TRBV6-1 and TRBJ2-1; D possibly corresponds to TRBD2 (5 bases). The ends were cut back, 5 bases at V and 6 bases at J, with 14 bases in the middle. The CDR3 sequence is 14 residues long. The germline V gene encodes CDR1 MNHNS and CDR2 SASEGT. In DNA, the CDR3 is TGTGCCAGCAGTTTGAGTTCGGGGATCAATGAGCAGTTCTTC. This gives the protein CASSLSSGINEQFF.

The CDR3 nucleotides are TGTGCCAGCAGTCGGACTAGCGGGAGGGCGGGCGAGCAGTACTTC. Encoded protein: CASSRTSGRAGEQYF. The gene calls are TRBV28 and TRBJ2-7; 15 positions match TRBD2. From germline, CDR1 is MDHEN and CDR2 SYDVKM. J was trimmed by 6 bases and V by 5 bases; bases with no gene match: 5. The CDR3 has 15 amino acids.

The DNA of the CDR3 is TGTGCCTGGAGATTCGGCCCCAGCGAAGCTTTCTTT. It is translated as CAWRFGPSEAFF. The chain carries TRBV30 and TRBJ1-1, with D unclear. The CDR3 spans 12 residues. The V end was cut by 3 bases, the J end by 8 bases, with 13 bases between. Germline lookup yields CDR1 GTSNPN and CDR2 SVGIG (reference sequence).

This CDR3 reads CASSVVAFTDTQYF. The CDR3 DNA reads TGTGCCAGCAGCGTAGTGGCCTTCACAGATACGCAGTATTTT. This chain uses TRBV9 with TRBJ2-3; D is undetermined. The CDR3 runs to 14 residues. V was cut by 0 bases and J by 2 bases, with 7 bases left in between. Germline CDR1 reads SGDLS; CDR2 reads YYNGEE.

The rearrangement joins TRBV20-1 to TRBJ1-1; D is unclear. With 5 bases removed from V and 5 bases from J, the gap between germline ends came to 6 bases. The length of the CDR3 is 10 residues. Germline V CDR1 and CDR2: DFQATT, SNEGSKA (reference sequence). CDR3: CSALGTEAFF. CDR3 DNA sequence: TGCAGTGCTCTAGGGACTGAAGCTTTCTTT.

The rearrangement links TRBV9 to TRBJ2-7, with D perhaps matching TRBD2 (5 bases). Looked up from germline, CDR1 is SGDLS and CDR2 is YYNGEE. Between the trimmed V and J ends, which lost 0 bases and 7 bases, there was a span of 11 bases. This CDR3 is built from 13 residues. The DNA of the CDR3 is TGTGCCAGCAGCGTAGCCCCCCGGAGGGAGCAGTACTTC. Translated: CASSVAPRREQYF.

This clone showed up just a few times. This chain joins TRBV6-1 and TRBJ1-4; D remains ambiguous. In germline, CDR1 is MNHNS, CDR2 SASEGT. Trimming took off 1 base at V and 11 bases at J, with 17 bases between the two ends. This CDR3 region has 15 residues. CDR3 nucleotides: TGTGCCAGCAGTGAAGGTCGGCAGTGGGTTGACAAACTGTTTTTT. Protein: CASSEGRQWVDKLFF.

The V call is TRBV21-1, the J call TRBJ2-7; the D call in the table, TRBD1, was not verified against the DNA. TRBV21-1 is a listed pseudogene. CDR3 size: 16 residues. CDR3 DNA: TGTGCCAGCATTCAGACCGGGACAGGGGTATCCTACGAGCAGTACTTC. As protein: CASIQTGTGVSYEQYF.

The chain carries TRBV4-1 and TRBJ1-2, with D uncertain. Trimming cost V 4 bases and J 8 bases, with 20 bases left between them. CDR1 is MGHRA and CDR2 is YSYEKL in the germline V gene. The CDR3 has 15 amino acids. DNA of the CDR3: TGCGCCAGCAGCCCCGGACCGAGGGATTGGGAAGGCTACACCTTC. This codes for CASSPGPRDWEGYTF.

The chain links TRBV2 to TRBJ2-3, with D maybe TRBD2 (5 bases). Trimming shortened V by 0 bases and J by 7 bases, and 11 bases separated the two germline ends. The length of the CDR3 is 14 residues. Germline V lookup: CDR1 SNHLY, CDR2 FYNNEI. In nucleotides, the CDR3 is TGTGCCAGCAGTGAAGCGCTTCGGGGAAATACGCAGTATTTT. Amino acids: CASSEALRGNTQYF.

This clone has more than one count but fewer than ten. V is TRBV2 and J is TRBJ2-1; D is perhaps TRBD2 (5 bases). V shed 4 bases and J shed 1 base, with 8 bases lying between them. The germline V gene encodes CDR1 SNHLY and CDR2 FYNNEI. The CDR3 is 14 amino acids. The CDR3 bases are TGTGCCAGCAGTGTTGAGGGTTCCTACAATGAGCAGTTCTTC. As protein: CASSVEGSYNEQFF.

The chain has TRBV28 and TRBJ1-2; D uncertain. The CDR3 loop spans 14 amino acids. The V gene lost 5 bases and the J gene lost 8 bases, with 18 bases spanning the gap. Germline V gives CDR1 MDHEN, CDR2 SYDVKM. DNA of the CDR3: TGTGCCAGCAGTATACTCCCCCTGGTTGGCGGCTACACCTTC. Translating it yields CASSILPLVGGYTF.

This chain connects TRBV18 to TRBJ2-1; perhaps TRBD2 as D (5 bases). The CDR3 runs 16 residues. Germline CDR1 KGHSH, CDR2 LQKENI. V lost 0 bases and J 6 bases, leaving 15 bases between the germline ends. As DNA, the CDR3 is TGTGCCAGCTCACCACCTAGTACTAGTATCTTCAATGAGCAGTTCTTC. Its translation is CASSPPSTSIFNEQFF.

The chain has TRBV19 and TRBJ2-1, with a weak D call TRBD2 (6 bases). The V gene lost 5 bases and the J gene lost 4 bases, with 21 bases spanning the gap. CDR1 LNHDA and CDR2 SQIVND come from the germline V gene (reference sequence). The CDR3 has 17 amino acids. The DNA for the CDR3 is TGTGCCAGTAGTCCCCCCCCCTGGAGGAGGGTTTACAATGAGCAGTTCTTC. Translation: CASSPPPWRRVYNEQFF. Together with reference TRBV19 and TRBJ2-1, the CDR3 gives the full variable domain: DGGITQSPKYLFRKEGQNVTLSCEQNLNHDAMYWYRQDPGQGLRLIYYSQIVNDFQKGDIAEGYSVSREKKESFPLTVTSAQKNPTAFYLCASSPPPWRRVYNEQFFGPGTRLTVL.